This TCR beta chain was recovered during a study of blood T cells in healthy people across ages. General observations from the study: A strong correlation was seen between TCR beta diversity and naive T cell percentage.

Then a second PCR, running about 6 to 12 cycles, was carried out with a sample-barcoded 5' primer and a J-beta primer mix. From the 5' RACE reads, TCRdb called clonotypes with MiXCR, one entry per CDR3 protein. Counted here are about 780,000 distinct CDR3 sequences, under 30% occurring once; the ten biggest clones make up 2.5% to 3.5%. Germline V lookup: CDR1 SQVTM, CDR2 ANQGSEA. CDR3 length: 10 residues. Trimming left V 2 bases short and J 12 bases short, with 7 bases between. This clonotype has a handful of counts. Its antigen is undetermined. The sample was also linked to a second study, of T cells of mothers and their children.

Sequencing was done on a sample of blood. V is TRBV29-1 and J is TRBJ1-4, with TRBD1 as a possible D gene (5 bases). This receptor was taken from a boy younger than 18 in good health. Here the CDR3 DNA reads TGCAGCGTTGAAATAGGGGAACTGTTTTTT. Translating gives CSVEIGELFF.